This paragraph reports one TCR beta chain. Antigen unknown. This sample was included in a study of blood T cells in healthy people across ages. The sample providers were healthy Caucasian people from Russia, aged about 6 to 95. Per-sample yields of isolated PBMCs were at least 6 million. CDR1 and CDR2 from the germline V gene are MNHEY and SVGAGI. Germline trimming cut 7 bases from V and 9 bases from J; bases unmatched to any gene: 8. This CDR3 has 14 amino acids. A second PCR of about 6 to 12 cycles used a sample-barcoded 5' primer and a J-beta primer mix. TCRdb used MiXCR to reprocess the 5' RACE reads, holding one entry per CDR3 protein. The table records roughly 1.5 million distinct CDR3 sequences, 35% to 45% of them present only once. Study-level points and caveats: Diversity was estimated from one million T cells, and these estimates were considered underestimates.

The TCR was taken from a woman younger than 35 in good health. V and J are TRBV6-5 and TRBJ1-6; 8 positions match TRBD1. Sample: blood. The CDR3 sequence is CASNLQGGSSPLHF. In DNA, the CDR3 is TGTGCCAGCAACCTACAGGGGGGGAGTTCACCCCTCCACTTT.